This TCR beta chain is from a study of blood T cell repertoires in COVID-19. Profiled with immunoSEQ multiplex PCR; TCRdb holds only in-frame clones, not every one. The table records tens of thousands of clones, around 80% of them present only once. This clone was observed a single time. This CDR3 is 16 amino acids long. V lost 2 bases and J lost 5, with 19 bases in between. Germline V gene sequence: CDR1 SGHTS, CDR2 YDEGEE. The sample consisted of peripheral blood. V is TRBV5-8 and J is TRBJ1-1; weak D call: TRBD1 (5 bases). The clonotype was recovered from a human donor in a cohort sampled during active COVID-19. CDR3 amino acids: CASSLNPAGRRTEAFF. The CDR3 region has the DNA TGTGCCAGCAGCTTAAACCCCGCAGGGCGAAGGACTGAAGCTTTCTTT.